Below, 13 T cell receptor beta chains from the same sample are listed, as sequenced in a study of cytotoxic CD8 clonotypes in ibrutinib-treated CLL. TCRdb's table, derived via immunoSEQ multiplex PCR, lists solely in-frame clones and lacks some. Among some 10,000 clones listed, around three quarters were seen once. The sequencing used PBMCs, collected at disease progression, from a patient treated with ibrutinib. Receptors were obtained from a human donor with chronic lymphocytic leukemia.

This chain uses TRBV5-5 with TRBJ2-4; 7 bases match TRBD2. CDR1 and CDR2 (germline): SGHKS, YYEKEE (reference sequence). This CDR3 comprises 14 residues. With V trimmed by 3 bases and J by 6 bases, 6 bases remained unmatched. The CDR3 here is CASSSGLTGNIQYF. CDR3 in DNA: TGTGCCAGCAGCTCGGGACTAACTGGAAACATTCAGTACTTC.

The CDR3 DNA sequence: TGTGCCAGCAGCTTAGAGGGACCCTGGGGCTCCTATGGCTACACCTTC. This translates into CASSLEGPWGSYGYTF. The V gene is TRBV7-9, the J gene TRBJ1-2; D is perhaps TRBD1 (5 bases). The V gene's germline CDR1 is SEHNR and CDR2 FQNEAQ (reference sequence). Deletions cut 1 base from V and 4 bases from J, with 16 bases between. CDR3 length: 16 residues.

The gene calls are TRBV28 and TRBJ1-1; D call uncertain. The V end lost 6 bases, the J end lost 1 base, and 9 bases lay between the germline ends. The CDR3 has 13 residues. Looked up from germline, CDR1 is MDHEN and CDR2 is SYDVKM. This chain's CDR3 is CASSPLSNTEAFF. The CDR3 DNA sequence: TGTGCCAGCAGCCCTTTGTCGAACACTGAAGCTTTCTTT.

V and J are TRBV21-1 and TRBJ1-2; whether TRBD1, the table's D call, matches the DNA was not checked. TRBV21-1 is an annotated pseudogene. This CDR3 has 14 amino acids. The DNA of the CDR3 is TGTGCCGGACTTTACCGGGACAAGTCTTATGGCTACACCTTC. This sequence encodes CAGLYRDKSYGYTF.

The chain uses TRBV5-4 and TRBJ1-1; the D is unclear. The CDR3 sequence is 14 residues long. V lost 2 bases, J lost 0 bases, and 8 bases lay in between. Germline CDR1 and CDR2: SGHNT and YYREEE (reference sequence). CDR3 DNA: TGTGCCAGCAGCTTCTCCGGGTTGAACACTGAAGCTTTCTTT. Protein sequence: CASSFSGLNTEAFF.

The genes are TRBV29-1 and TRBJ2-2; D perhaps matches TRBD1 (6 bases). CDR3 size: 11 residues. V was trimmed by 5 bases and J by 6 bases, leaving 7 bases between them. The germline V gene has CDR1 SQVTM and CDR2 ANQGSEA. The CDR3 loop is CSVTGSGELFF. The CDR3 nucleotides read TGCAGCGTTACAGGGTCCGGGGAGCTGTTTTTT.

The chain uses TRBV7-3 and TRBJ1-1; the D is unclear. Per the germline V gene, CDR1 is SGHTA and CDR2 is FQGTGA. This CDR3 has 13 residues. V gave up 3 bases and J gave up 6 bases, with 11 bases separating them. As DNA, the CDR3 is TGTGCCAGCAGCTTCATGGGATCTCCTGAAGCTTTCTTT. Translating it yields CASSFMGSPEAFF. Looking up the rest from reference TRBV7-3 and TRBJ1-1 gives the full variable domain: GAGVSQTPSNKVTEKGKYVELRCDPISGHTALYWYRQSLGQGPEFLIYFQGTGAADDSGLPNDRFFAVRPEGSVSTLKIQRTERGDSAVYLCASSFMGSPEAFFGQGTRLTVV.

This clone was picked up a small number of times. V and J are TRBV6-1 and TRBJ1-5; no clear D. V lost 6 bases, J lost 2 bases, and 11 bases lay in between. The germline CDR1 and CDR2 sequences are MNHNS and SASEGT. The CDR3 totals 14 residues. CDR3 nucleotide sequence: TGTGCCAGCAGCCCAAGTGGGGGCAATCAGCCCCAGCATTTT. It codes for CASSPSGGNQPQHF.

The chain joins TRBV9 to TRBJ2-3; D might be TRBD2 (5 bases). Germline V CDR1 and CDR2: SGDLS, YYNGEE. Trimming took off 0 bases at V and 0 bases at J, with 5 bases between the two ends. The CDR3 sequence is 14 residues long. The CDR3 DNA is TGTGCCAGCAGCGTAGGGACTAGCACAGATACGCAGTATTTT. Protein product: CASSVGTSTDTQYF.

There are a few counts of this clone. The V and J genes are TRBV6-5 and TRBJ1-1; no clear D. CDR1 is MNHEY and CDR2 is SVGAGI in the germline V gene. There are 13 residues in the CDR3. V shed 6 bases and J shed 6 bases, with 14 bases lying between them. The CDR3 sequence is CASSLRGRAEAFF. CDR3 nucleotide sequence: TGTGCCAGCAGCCTACGGGGAAGGGCTGAAGCTTTCTTT.

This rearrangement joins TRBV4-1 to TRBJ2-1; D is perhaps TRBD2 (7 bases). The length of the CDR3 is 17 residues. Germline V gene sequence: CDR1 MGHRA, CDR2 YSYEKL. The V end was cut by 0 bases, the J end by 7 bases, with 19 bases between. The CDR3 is CASSQERGRGAVNEQFF. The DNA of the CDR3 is TGCGCCAGCAGCCAAGAGAGGGGGAGGGGCGCGGTTAATGAGCAGTTCTTC.

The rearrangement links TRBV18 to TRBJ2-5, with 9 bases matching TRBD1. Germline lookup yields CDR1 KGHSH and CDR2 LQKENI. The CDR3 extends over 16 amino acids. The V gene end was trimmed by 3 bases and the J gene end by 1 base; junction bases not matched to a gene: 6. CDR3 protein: CASSPPGQGIQETQYF. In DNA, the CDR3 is TGTGCCAGCTCACCCCCGGGACAGGGAATCCAAGAGACCCAGTACTTC.

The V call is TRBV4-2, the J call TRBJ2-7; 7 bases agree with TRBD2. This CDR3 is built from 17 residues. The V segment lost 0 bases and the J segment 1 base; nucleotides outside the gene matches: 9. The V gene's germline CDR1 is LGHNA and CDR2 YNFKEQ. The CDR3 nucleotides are TGTGCCAGCAGCCAAGACTTCGGTCTAGCGGCGTCCTACGAGCAGTACTTC. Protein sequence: CASSQDFGLAASYEQYF.